Included here is one T cell receptor (beta chain) sequence, with context. Its target is unknown. These data originate in a study of graft-versus-host responses after intestinal transplantation. Study summary: Transplants given to recipients were multivisceral, liver-intestinal, or isolated intestinal. Every one of the recipients received anti-thymocyte globulin induction and afterwards took tacrolimus and steroids for 3 to 4 years.

Trimming took 5 bases from V and 11 from J; bases not matched to a gene: 11. CDR1 is SEHNR and CDR2 is FQNEAQ in the germline V gene (reference sequence). This CDR3 region has 14 residues. Repertoires were generated with immunoSEQ multiplex PCR, while TCRdb's copy carries only in-frame clones and drops some. The sample has about 110,000 clones, approximately 93% seen once; the top ten hold approximately 1.2%. The study, taken as a whole, reports: Subjects displaying graft-donor T cell macrochimerism possessed elevated graft-versus-host to host-versus-graft clonal ratios inside allografts.

The sequenced sample was unstimulated CD8+ T cells sorted from spleen or lymph node cells, obtained before transplant. J is TRBJ1-1 and V is TRBV7-9, with 10 bases that match TRBD1. The source of this sequence is a human donor who was the organ donor for an intestinal transplant. CDR3 amino acids: CASSPQTGGKEAFF. The CDR3 DNA sequence: TGTGCCAGCAGCCCTCAGACAGGGGGCAAGGAGGCTTTCTTT.